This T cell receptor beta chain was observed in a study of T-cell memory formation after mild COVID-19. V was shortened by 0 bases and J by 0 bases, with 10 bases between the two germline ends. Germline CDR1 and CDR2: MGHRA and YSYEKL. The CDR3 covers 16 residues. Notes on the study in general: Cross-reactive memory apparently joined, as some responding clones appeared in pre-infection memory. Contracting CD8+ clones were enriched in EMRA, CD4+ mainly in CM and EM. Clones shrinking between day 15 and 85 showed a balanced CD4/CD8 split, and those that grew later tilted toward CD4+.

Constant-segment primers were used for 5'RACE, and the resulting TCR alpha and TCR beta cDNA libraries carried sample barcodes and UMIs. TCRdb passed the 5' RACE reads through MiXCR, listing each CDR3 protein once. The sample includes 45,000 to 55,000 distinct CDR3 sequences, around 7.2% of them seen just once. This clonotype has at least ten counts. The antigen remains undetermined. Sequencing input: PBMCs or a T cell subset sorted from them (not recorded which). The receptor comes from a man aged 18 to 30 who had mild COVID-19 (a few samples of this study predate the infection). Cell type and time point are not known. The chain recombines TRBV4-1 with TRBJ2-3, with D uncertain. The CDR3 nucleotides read TGCGCCAGCAGCCAAGAGACATACCCCAGCACAGATACGCAGTATTTT. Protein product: CASSQETYPSTDTQYF.